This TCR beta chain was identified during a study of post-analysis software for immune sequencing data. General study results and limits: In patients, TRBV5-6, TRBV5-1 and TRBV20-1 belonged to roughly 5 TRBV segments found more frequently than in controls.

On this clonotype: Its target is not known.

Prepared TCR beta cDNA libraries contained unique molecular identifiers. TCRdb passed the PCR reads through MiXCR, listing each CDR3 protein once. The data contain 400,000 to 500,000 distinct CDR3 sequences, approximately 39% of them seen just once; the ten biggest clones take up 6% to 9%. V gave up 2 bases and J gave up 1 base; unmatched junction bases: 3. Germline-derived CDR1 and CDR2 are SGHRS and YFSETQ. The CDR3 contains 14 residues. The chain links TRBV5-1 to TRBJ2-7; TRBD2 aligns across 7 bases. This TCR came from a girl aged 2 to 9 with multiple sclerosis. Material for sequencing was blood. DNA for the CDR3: TGCGCCAGCAGCTTTTACGGGGGGTCCTACGAGCAGTACTTC. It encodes CASSFYGGSYEQYF.